This passage covers 30 T cell receptor beta chains from one sample sequenced in a study of Ad26.COV2.S vaccination and SARS-CoV-2 variants. Profiled with immunoSEQ multiplex PCR; TCRdb holds only in-frame clones, not every one. The sample shows some 400,000 clones, roughly 90% of them seen only once. Documented treatment: about 20 received Ad26.COV2.S at low or high dose, single or two shots; about 5 received placebo; per-sample allocation not given. Specimens were obtained on day 63 following the first vaccine or placebo injection. This specimen consisted of peripheral blood, obtained in a trial of Ad26.COV2.S vaccine versus placebo. These receptors were taken from a person aged 18-65 years who received the Ad26.COV2.S COVID-19 vaccine or a placebo.

The CDR3 region has the DNA TGTGCCAGTAGCAGCCTGGGACAGATTGAGCAGTTCTTC. The encoded protein is CASSSLGQIEQFF. The chain employs TRBV19 and TRBJ2-1; 7 positions match TRBD1. CDR1 LNHDA and CDR2 SQIVND come from the germline V gene (reference sequence). The V and J ends lost 6 bases and 9 bases, in that order; junction bases with no gene match: 8. CDR3 length: 13 amino acids. The whole variable domain, filled in from reference TRBV19 and TRBJ2-1, reads DGGITQSPKYLFRKEGQNVTLSCEQNLNHDAMYWYRQDPGQGLRLIYYSQIVNDFQKGDIAEGYSVSREKKESFPLTVTSAQKNPTAFYLCASSSLGQIEQFFGPGTRLTVL.

The CDR3 DNA reads as TGTGCCAGCAGCGTAGGAACTAGGAGGTTCTTC. This gives the protein CASSVGTRRFF. The chain links TRBV5-8 to TRBJ2-1; maybe TRBD2 (5 bases). The CDR3 length is 11 residues. Germline assignment: CDR1 SGHTS and CDR2 YDEGEE. V lost 4 bases and J 15 bases, leaving 14 bases between the germline ends.

The J gene is TRBJ1-4, the V gene TRBV11-2, with a possible D match to TRBD1 (6 bases). CDR1 is SGHAT and CDR2 is FQNNGV in the germline V gene. CDR3 length: 15 residues. V was shortened by 0 bases and J by 7 bases, with 12 bases between the two germline ends. The CDR3 reads CASSLDRGSGEKLFF. The CDR3 DNA follows: TGTGCCAGCAGCTTAGACAGGGGTAGTGGTGAAAAACTGTTTTTT.

The chain employs TRBV5-1 and TRBJ1-2; TRBD1 agrees at 8 bases. The V segment lost 4 bases and the J segment 0 bases; nucleotides outside the gene matches: 5. The CDR3 length is 15 residues. Per germline, CDR1 SGHRS and CDR2 YFSETQ. CDR3 in amino acids: CASSSAGGTNYGYTF. In DNA, the CDR3 is TGCGCCAGCAGCAGCGCAGGGGGCACTAACTATGGCTACACCTTC.

The chain employs TRBV6-5 and TRBJ2-7; D is undetermined. The V end was cut by 5 bases, the J end by 4 bases, with 9 bases between. CDR1 MNHEY and CDR2 SVGAGI come from the germline V gene. CDR3 length equals 12 residues. In nucleotides, the CDR3 is TGTGCCAGCAGTCCATCGACATACGAGCAGTACTTC. Amino acids: CASSPSTYEQYF.

The CDR3 DNA follows: TGTGCCAGTAGTACGGGACAGGGGGCCTTCCATGGCTACACCTTC. Its protein is CASSTGQGAFHGYTF. This rearrangement joins TRBV19 to TRBJ1-2, with 12 bases matching TRBD1. Germline CDR1 LNHDA, CDR2 SQIVND (reference sequence). V lost 4 bases and J lost 6; bases outside the gene matches: 6. CDR3 length: 15 residues.

The chain combines TRBV5-1 with TRBJ2-1; 8 bases align to TRBD1. Per germline, CDR1 SGHRS and CDR2 YFSETQ. V lost 4 bases to trimming and J lost 6 bases; unmatched junction nucleotides: 6. The CDR3 has 14 amino acids. CDR3 in amino acids: CASSKQGEVNEQFF. The CDR3 DNA reads TGCGCCAGCAGCAAACAGGGGGAGGTCAATGAGCAGTTCTTC.

The rearrangement uses TRBV5-5 and TRBJ1-2; 8 nucleotides agree with TRBD1. This CDR3 is 15 amino acids long. V shed 1 base and J 0 bases; nucleotides not matched to a gene: 2. In germline, CDR1 is SGHKS, CDR2 YYEKEE (reference sequence). The DNA of the CDR3 is TGTGCCAGCAGCTTGCAGGGGGCTACTAACTATGGCTACACCTTC. It translates to CASSLQGATNYGYTF.

The chain couples TRBV5-6 to TRBJ2-7; 8 positions match TRBD1. Germline V gene data show CDR1 as SGHDT and CDR2 as YYEEEE. This CDR3 has 14 amino acids. V gave up 1 base and J gave up 4 bases; unmatched junction bases: 4. The CDR3 nucleotides read TGTGCCAGCAGCTTGCCCCAGGGGGCATACGAGCAGTACTTC. Translation gives CASSLPQGAYEQYF.

The chain carries TRBV27 and TRBJ2-5, with D perhaps matching TRBD2 (5 bases). With 5 bases removed from V and 5 bases from J, the gap between germline ends came to 18 bases. There are 15 residues in the CDR3. Germline lookup yields CDR1 MNHEY and CDR2 SMNVEV (reference sequence). CDR3 amino acids: CASSVVGVGGETQYF. In DNA, the CDR3 is TGTGCCAGCAGTGTCGTGGGAGTGGGTGGGGAGACCCAGTACTTC.

This clone was detected a few times. V and J are TRBV3-1 (or the pseudogene TRBV3-2) and TRBJ2-1; D may correspond to TRBD1 or TRBD2 (5 bases each). The germline gives CDR1 LGHDT, CDR2 YNNKEL (reference sequence). Trimming cost V 1 base and J 4 bases, with 8 bases left between them. This CDR3 has 14 residues. CDR3 residues: CASSQGDQYNEQFF. CDR3 coding DNA: TGTGCCAGCAGCCAAGGGGACCAATACAATGAGCAGTTCTTC.

Comment on this clone: Other DNA sequences in this sample translate to the same CDR3. This rearrangement joins TRBV3-1 (or the pseudogene TRBV3-2) to TRBJ1-1; a possible D gene is TRBD1 (6 bases). V lost 4 bases and J lost 2, with 8 bases in between. Germline assignment: CDR1 LGHDT and CDR2 YNNKEL (reference sequence). The CDR3 loop spans 13 amino acids. Written as DNA, the CDR3 is TGTGCCAGCAGCCGGACAGCAAACACTGAAGCTTTCTTT. Translated: CASSRTANTEAFF.

The gene calls are TRBV19 and TRBJ2-1, with TRBD2 matching 7 bases. The CDR3 contains 15 residues. Per the germline V gene, CDR1 is LNHDA and CDR2 is SQIVND (reference sequence). Germline trimming cut 3 bases from V and 12 bases from J; bases unmatched to any gene: 14. As DNA, the CDR3 is TGTGCCAGTAGTATTGAGAGGGCCCGGACGGGGGGGCAGTTCTTC. Translation gives CASSIERARTGGQFF. Combining the CDR3 with reference TRBV19 and TRBJ2-1 gives the whole variable domain DGGITQSPKYLFRKEGQNVTLSCEQNLNHDAMYWYRQDPGQGLRLIYYSQIVNDFQKGDIAEGYSVSREKKESFPLTVTSAQKNPTAFYLCASSIERARTGGQFFGPGTRLTVL.

This chain links TRBV24-1 with TRBJ2-5; D remains ambiguous. The CDR3 covers 12 residues. Trimming cost V 1 base and J 5 bases, with 4 bases left between them. Germline V lookup: CDR1 KGHDR, CDR2 SFDVKD. In DNA, the CDR3 is TGTGCCACCAGTGATTTTTTGGAGACCCAGTACTTC. Its protein is CATSDFLETQYF.

The chain carries TRBV5-1 and TRBJ1-6, with unresolved D. Trimming pared 0 bases from V and 9 bases from J, leaving 7 bases between. The CDR3 spans 13 residues. Germline CDR1 reads SGHRS; CDR2 reads YFSETQ. The CDR3 sequence is CASSLERGSPLHF. As DNA, the CDR3 is TGCGCCAGCAGCTTGGAACGGGGTTCACCCCTCCACTTT.

This clone was observed a handful of times. This chain connects TRBV19 to TRBJ2-7, with 8 bases identical to TRBD1. V dropped 5 bases and J dropped 7; count of bases not matched to a gene: 7. CDR1 is LNHDA, CDR2 SQIVND, per germline (reference sequence). The CDR3 spans 13 residues. In DNA, the CDR3 is TGTGCCAGTAGTGCCTCAGGGGGCAGTGAGCAGTACTTC. Its translation: CASSASGGSEQYF.

There are a few counts of this clone. V and J are TRBV25-1 and TRBJ1-6; the D gene is possibly TRBD1 (6 bases). Trimming took 5 bases from V and 8 from J, leaving 10 bases between them. Per germline, CDR1 MGHDK and CDR2 SYGVNS. The CDR3 loop spans 13 amino acids. The CDR3 bases are TGTGCCAGCAGTCGCAGGGGTGATTCACCCCTCCACTTT. It encodes CASSRRGDSPLHF.

The chain joins TRBV5-1 to TRBJ1-4; TRBD1 aligns across 9 bases. V dropped 4 bases and J dropped 9; count of bases not matched to a gene: 4. Per the germline V gene, CDR1 is SGHRS and CDR2 is YFSETQ. The CDR3 covers 13 residues. The CDR3 here is CASSRGQGQKLFF. Written as DNA, the CDR3 is TGCGCCAGCAGCCGGGGACAGGGTCAAAAACTGTTTTTT.

The J gene is TRBJ2-5, the V gene TRBV7-6; possibly TRBD1 or TRBD2 for D (6 bases each). Germline V gene sequence: CDR1 SGHVS, CDR2 FNYEAQ. This CDR3 is built from 15 residues. Trimming cost V 5 bases and J 2 bases, with 15 bases left between them. The DNA for the CDR3 is TGTGCCAGCAGCCCGCTAGGGGGGAGGCAAGAGACCCAGTACTTC. Residues: CASSPLGGRQETQYF. The entire variable domain, with the rest obtained from reference TRBV7-6 and TRBJ2-5, is as follows: GAGVSQSPRYKVTKRGQDVALRCDPISGHVSLYWYRQALGQGPEFLTYFNYEAQQDKSGLPNDRFSAERPEGSISTLTIQRTEQRDSAMYRCASSPLGGRQETQYFGPGTRLLVL.

J is TRBJ1-1 and V is TRBV7-9; D not resolved. V was shortened by 2 bases and J by 0 bases, with 4 bases between the two germline ends. The CDR3 extends over 13 amino acids. The germline CDR1 and CDR2 sequences are SEHNR and FQNEAQ (reference sequence). The CDR3 is CASSLKVNTEAFF. The CDR3 DNA reads as TGTGCCAGCAGCTTAAAAGTGAACACTGAAGCTTTCTTT.

The chain has TRBV18 and TRBJ2-5; D is undetermined. Germline CDR1 KGHSH, CDR2 LQKENI. V was trimmed by 3 bases and J by 2 bases, leaving 7 bases between them. The CDR3 has 13 residues. The CDR3 coding sequence is TGTGCCAGCTCACCTGGGTTACAAGAGACCCAGTACTTC. Translating it yields CASSPGLQETQYF.

The genes are TRBV15 and TRBJ2-7, with D perhaps matching TRBD1 (6 bases). This CDR3 is 14 amino acids long. V lost 5 bases and J lost 5, with 16 bases in between. Germline CDR1 and CDR2: LNHNV and YYDKDF (reference sequence). CDR3 residues: CATSPREQGNEQYF. DNA for the CDR3: TGTGCCACCAGCCCAAGGGAACAGGGAAACGAGCAGTACTTC.

J is TRBJ2-7 and V is TRBV15, with 8 bases fitting TRBD2. Looked up from germline, CDR1 is LNHNV and CDR2 is YYDKDF (reference sequence). The J segment lost 1 base and the V segment lost 3 bases, leaving 5 bases of the junction unmatched. This CDR3 spans 15 amino acids. The CDR3 here is CATSSEAGASYEQYF. The CDR3 DNA reads as TGTGCCACCAGCAGTGAAGCGGGAGCTTCCTACGAGCAGTACTTC.

The rearrangement uses TRBV19 and TRBJ1-1, with TRBD1 identical over 8 bases. The ends lost 9 bases at V and 4 bases at J; junction bases unmatched: 4. Germline values: CDR1 LNHDA, CDR2 SQIVND (reference sequence). The CDR3 runs 12 residues. CDR3: CASGQGGTEAFF. The CDR3 region has the DNA TGTGCCAGCGGACAGGGAGGCACTGAAGCTTTCTTT. The full variable domain, rest sourced from reference TRBV19 and TRBJ1-1, is DGGITQSPKYLFRKEGQNVTLSCEQNLNHDAMYWYRQDPGQGLRLIYYSQIVNDFQKGDIAEGYSVSREKKESFPLTVTSAQKNPTAFYLCASGQGGTEAFFGQGTRLTVV.

The count of this clone is one. This rearrangement joins TRBV11-3 to TRBJ2-1; 10 bases match TRBD2. V gave up 5 bases and J gave up 4 bases; unmatched junction bases: 8. The length of the CDR3 is 16 residues. CDR1 is SGHNT and CDR2 is YENEEA in the germline V gene. The CDR3 here is CASSPRTSGTYNEQFF. The CDR3 DNA is TGTGCCAGCAGCCCCCGGACTAGCGGAACTTACAATGAGCAGTTCTTC.

V gene TRBV7-7 combines with J gene TRBJ2-5, with D unclear. The germline V gene has CDR1 SSHAT and CDR2 FNYEAQ (reference sequence). V was cut by 5 bases and J by 5 bases, with 12 bases left in between. The CDR3 is 13 amino acids. The CDR3 nucleotides read TGTGCCAGCAGCCCAGGACCGCGGGAGACCCAGTACTTC. It codes for CASSPGPRETQYF.

CDR3 residues: CASSLGSGQLSIQETQYF. The CDR3, as DNA: TGTGCCAGCAGCTTAGGTAGCGGGCAGCTGTCGATTCAAGAGACCCAGTACTTC. The genes are TRBV7-8 and TRBJ2-5, with TRBD2 matching 7 bases. With 1 base clipped from V and 2 bases from J, the junction kept 13 bases outside the gene matches. Germline assignment: CDR1 SGHVS and CDR2 FQNEAQ. The CDR3 contains 18 residues.

The chain combines TRBV6-2 or TRBV6-3 with TRBJ2-7, with D perhaps matching TRBD2 (6 bases). The germline V and J ends were trimmed by 3 bases and 3 bases, with 18 bases remaining between them. Germline assignment: CDR1 MNHEY and CDR2 SVGEGT. This CDR3 has 16 residues. The CDR3 DNA reads as TGTGCCAGCAGTTATGACCTGTCTACCGGGAGCTACGAGCAGTACTTC. It codes for CASSYDLSTGSYEQYF.

The chain has TRBV28 and TRBJ1-2; no firm D call. The CDR3 sequence is 12 residues long. Germline CDR1 MDHEN, CDR2 SYDVKM. V lost 1 base to trimming and J lost 8 bases, with 8 bases between them. This CDR3 reads CASSLFSVGYTF. CDR3 bases: TGTGCCAGCAGTTTATTTTCAGTAGGCTACACCTTC.

The chain links TRBV7-2 to TRBJ1-2, with 7 bases lining up with TRBD1. In germline, CDR1 is SGHTA, CDR2 FQGNSA. CDR3 length: 13 residues. Germline trimming cut 0 bases from V and 12 bases from J; bases unmatched to any gene: 7. The CDR3 DNA reads TGTGCCAGCAGCTTAGCGCAGGGGGTAGGGGACACCTTC. Translating it yields CASSLAQGVGDTF.